Shown below are 9 T cell receptor beta chains from a single sample sequenced in a study of a mutant IDH1 vaccine in newly diagnosed glioma. Noted time point: week 35, safety follow-up. The vaccine gave 300 ug of a 20-mer mutant IDH1 peptide subcutaneously per dose. TCRdb's copy holds only in-frame clones and misses some; the assay was immunoSEQ multiplex PCR. Of some 33,000 clones in the sample, approximately 80% were seen once. Their recognized antigens are unknown. Sequences were derived from PBMCs, sampled from a glioma patient whose treatment included an IDH1 peptide vaccine. The source is a woman aged 40 to 50 with glioma.

This clone was seen a single time. This sequence joins TRBV6-5 and TRBJ2-7; D possibly matches TRBD1 or TRBD2 (5 bases each). CDR3 size: 12 residues. Trimming removed 8 bases from V and 0 bases from J, with 8 bases in between. Germline assignment: CDR1 MNHEY and CDR2 SVGAGI. The CDR3 nucleotides read TGTGCCAGCCGGGACGGCTCCTACGAGCAGTACTTC. Translating it yields CASRDGSYEQYF.

This clone was found a few times. CDR3 residues: CASSGTSGAPLHF. In DNA form, the CDR3 reads TGTGCCAGCAGCGGTACATCAGGGGCACCCCTCCACTTT. V is TRBV9 and J is TRBJ1-6; possible D gene TRBD1, 6 bases. The ends were cut back, 3 bases at V and 11 bases at J, with 12 bases in the middle. The CDR3 length is 13 residues. The germline gives CDR1 SGDLS, CDR2 YYNGEE.

The chain is built from TRBV11-3 and TRBJ2-1, with D perhaps being TRBD1 or TRBD2 (5 bases each). From germline, CDR1 is SGHNT and CDR2 YENEEA. V was shortened by 1 base and J by 10 bases, with 20 bases between the two germline ends. This CDR3 has 16 amino acids. The CDR3 region is CASSLVVCIAWGEQFF. The DNA for the CDR3 is TGTGCCAGCAGCTTAGTTGTGTGTATAGCGTGGGGGGAGCAGTTCTTC.

The V call is TRBV30, the J call TRBJ1-1; no definite D call. Germline CDR1 reads GTSNPN; CDR2 reads SVGIG (reference sequence). The CDR3 covers 14 residues. The germline V and J ends were trimmed by 0 bases and 1 base, with 9 bases remaining between them. For the CDR3, the DNA is TGTGCCTGGAGTGTAGAAGAGGGGAACACTGAAGCTTTCTTT. Translating gives CAWSVEEGNTEAFF.

V and J are TRBV2 and TRBJ2-5, with TRBD2 matching over 8 bases. This CDR3 region has 16 residues. After removal of 6 bases from V and 5 bases from J, the junction contained 14 bases not matched to a gene. From germline, CDR1 is SNHLY and CDR2 FYNNEI. As DNA, the CDR3 is TGTGCCAGCAGGCCTCGACGAGCGGGGGAGGGGGAGACCCAGTACTTC. The encoded protein is CASRPRRAGEGETQYF. The full variable domain, with the rest looked up from reference TRBV2 and TRBJ2-5, is EPEVTQTPSHQVTQMGQEVILRCVPISNHLYFYWYRQILGQKVEFLVSFYNNEISEKSEIFDDQFSVERPDGSNFTLKIRSTKLEDSAMYFCASRPRRAGEGETQYFGPGTRLLVL.

The rearrangement joins TRBV7-9 to TRBJ2-7; TRBD1 might be the D (5 bases). Trimming stripped 5 bases from V and 1 base from J, with 9 bases between. The CDR3 spans 13 residues. Germline CDR1 and CDR2: SEHNR and FQNEAQ (reference sequence). CDR3 in DNA: TGTGCCAGCAGCATTAGACAGTCCTACGAGCAGTACTTC. Translating gives CASSIRQSYEQYF.

The genes are TRBV6-5 and TRBJ1-5, with TRBD1 matching 8 bases. Germline lookup yields CDR1 MNHEY and CDR2 SVGAGI. Losses at the gene ends were 4 bases for V and 2 bases for J; bases not matched to a gene: 1. This CDR3 comprises 14 residues. The CDR3, as DNA: TGTGCCAGCAGTTCGGGACAGGGCAATCAGCCCCAGCATTTT. Residues: CASSSGQGNQPQHF.

The V gene is TRBV5-1, the J gene TRBJ2-7; D ambiguous. This CDR3 is built from 15 residues. Germline CDR1 SGHRS, CDR2 YFSETQ. Trimming pared 2 bases from V and 3 bases from J, leaving 15 bases between. The CDR3 region is CASSFSPSQGYEQYF. In DNA, the CDR3 is TGCGCCAGCAGCTTCAGCCCCAGCCAAGGCTACGAGCAGTACTTC.

The rearrangement uses TRBV5-1 and TRBJ2-3, with D unclear. The ends were cut back, 4 bases at V and 2 bases at J, with 8 bases in the middle. Germline CDR1 is SGHRS and CDR2 is YFSETQ. The CDR3 covers 13 residues. The CDR3 DNA reads TGCGCCAGCAGCATCGGCCCCACAGATACGCAGTATTTT. Translated: CASSIGPTDTQYF.